This record concerns one T cell receptor beta chain sequence. The antigen is undetermined. The data are from a study of beta chain features in type 1 diabetes. The investigators reverse transcribed all of the isolated RNA, so they sequenced expressed TCRB transcripts. The protocol was immunoSEQ multiplex PCR, while the TCRdb copy is restricted to in-frame clones and leaves out a portion. The table includes over 700,000 clones, 17% detected once. The V end was cut by 6 bases, the J end by 6 bases, with 13 bases between. The length of the CDR3 is 13 residues. Germline V lookup: CDR1 LNHDA, CDR2 SQIVND (reference sequence). Study-wide points: Since sequencing was performed on cDNA, cells with high TCR expression could be over-represented. Whether HLA type affects TCRB rearrangement stayed undetermined in the present work. TCRB CDR3s from Type 1 diabetes patients were moderately but significantly shorter in all four CD4+ subsets.

Sorted CD4+ subsets: naive, central memory, regulatory, stem cell-like memory (CD45RO/CCR7/CD25/CD127/CD95/CD27 panel). The rearrangement links TRBV19 to TRBJ2-3; a weak D match, TRBD2 (5 bases). The sequence came from a woman between 18 and 29 years old in good health. The sequencing sample was made of naive CD4+ T cells from blood. In nucleotides, the CDR3 is TGTGCCAGTAGCCCCGAGGGAGCGGATACGCAGTATTTT. Protein product: CASSPEGADTQYF.